The 30 T cell receptor beta chains below come from one sample, sequenced in a study of somatic mutations in cytotoxic T cells in rheumatoid arthritis. Measured with immunoSEQ multiplex PCR; TCRdb has only the in-frame clones, and not every one. The repertoire consists of about 10,000 clones, with more than 70% occurring once and the leading ten covering around 10%. Sequenced: CD8+ T cells sorted from blood. All receptors derive from an adult with rheumatoid arthritis.

This clone is labeled large. The V and J genes are TRBV5-5 and TRBJ2-7; 8 positions match TRBD1. The junction had 4 bases not matched to a gene; V was cut back by 2 bases and J by 0 bases. The CDR3 is 15 amino acids. CDR1 is SGHKS and CDR2 is YYEKEE in the germline V gene (reference sequence). CDR3 nucleotide sequence: TGTGCCAGCAGCTTTAAGGGGACAGGCTCCTACGAGCAGTACTTC. Translation: CASSFKGTGSYEQYF.

The rearrangement links TRBV11-3 to TRBJ2-5; 12 bases align to TRBD2. CDR3 length: 15 amino acids. V lost 5 bases and J lost 3; bases outside the gene matches: 4. Looked up from germline, CDR1 is SGHNT and CDR2 is YENEEA. The CDR3 loop reads CASSPSGGGEETQYF. CDR3 bases: TGTGCCAGCAGCCCTAGCGGGGGGGGCGAAGAGACCCAGTACTTC.

The chain recombines TRBV7-2 with TRBJ1-3; 8 bases fit TRBD1. The germline CDR1 and CDR2 sequences are SGHTA and FQGNSA. V lost 4 bases, J lost 0 bases, and 5 bases stayed unmatched. The length of the CDR3 is 16 residues. CDR3 bases: TGTGCCAGCAGCTACTTGGACAGGGACTCTGGAAACACCATATATTTT. It translates to CASSYLDRDSGNTIYF.

The rearrangement joins TRBV7-3 to TRBJ2-5; no clear D gene. The CDR3 has 13 residues. V was trimmed by 2 bases and J by 0 bases, leaving 4 bases between them. CDR1 is SGHTA and CDR2 is FQGTGA in the germline V gene. This chain's CDR3 is CASSLRYQETQYF. CDR3 sequence (DNA): TGTGCCAGCAGCTTACGGTACCAAGAGACCCAGTACTTC.

V usage is TRBV6-1 and J usage is TRBJ2-7; possibly TRBD2 for D (5 bases). V lost 6 bases to trimming and J lost 4 bases, with 7 bases between them. There are 11 residues in the CDR3. Per germline, CDR1 MNHNS and CDR2 SASEGT. The CDR3 nucleotides are TGTGCCAGCAGGAGGGTATACGAGCAGTACTTC. This encodes CASRRVYEQYF.

The chain is built from TRBV7-3 and TRBJ2-2, with 8 bases fitting TRBD2. This CDR3 has 15 amino acids. With V trimmed by 5 bases and J by 5 bases, 7 bases remained unmatched. Germline V gene data show CDR1 as SGHTA and CDR2 as FQGTGA. In DNA, the CDR3 is TGTGCCAGCAGCCAACCCCGGGAGGGGACCGGGGAGCTGTTTTTT. Protein product: CASSQPREGTGELFF. The variable domain in full, completed from reference TRBV7-3 and TRBJ2-2, reads GAGVSQTPSNKVTEKGKYVELRCDPISGHTALYWYRQSLGQGPEFLIYFQGTGAADDSGLPNDRFFAVRPEGSVSTLKIQRTERGDSAVYLCASSQPREGTGELFFGEGSRLTVL.

The count of this clone is one. The V and J genes are TRBV5-4 and TRBJ2-1; the D gene is possibly TRBD2 (7 bases). Trimming removed 1 base from V and 2 bases from J, with 16 bases in between. The CDR3 is 17 amino acids. Germline V gives CDR1 SGHNT, CDR2 YYREEE (reference sequence). This chain's CDR3 is CASSLNAGAIPYNEQFF. The CDR3 nucleotides are TGTGCCAGCAGCTTGAATGCGGGGGCGATACCCTACAATGAGCAGTTCTTC.

V is TRBV9 and J is TRBJ2-1; D may be TRBD2 (6 bases). Trimming cost V 3 bases and J 2 bases, with 12 bases left between them. The germline V gene has CDR1 SGDLS and CDR2 YYNGEE. This CDR3 is built from 15 residues. As DNA, the CDR3 is TGTGCCAGCAGCGCCTCGGGACTTGCCTACAATGAGCAGTTCTTC. Amino acids: CASSASGLAYNEQFF.

The V gene is TRBV28, the J gene TRBJ2-7, with D possibly TRBD1 on 5 matching bases. The CDR3 extends over 16 amino acids. Germline assignment: CDR1 MDHEN and CDR2 SYDVKM. Trimming left V 3 bases short and J 3 bases short, with 18 bases between. The CDR3 here is CASSLSKGQDLYEQYF. The CDR3 bases are TGTGCCAGCAGTTTGAGTAAGGGGCAAGATCTCTACGAGCAGTACTTC. The full variable domain, its missing parts supplied by reference TRBV28 and TRBJ2-7, is DVKVTQSSRYLVKRTGEKVFLECVQDMDHENMFWYRQDPGLGLRLIYFSYDVKMKEKGDIPEGYSVSREKKERFSLILESASTNQTSMYLCASSLSKGQDLYEQYFGPGTRLTVT.

The chain joins TRBV7-2 to TRBJ1-3; 7 nucleotides match TRBD1. J gave up 2 bases and V 5 bases, and 9 bases lay outside the gene matches. Germline V gives CDR1 SGHTA, CDR2 FQGNSA. The CDR3 totals 16 residues. The CDR3 region has the DNA TGTGCCAGCAGCGCTTTAGGAGGGGGCGCTGGAAACACCATATATTTT. Translated: CASSALGGGAGNTIYF.

The rearrangement links TRBV28 to TRBJ2-3; 10 bases line up with TRBD2. This CDR3 is 15 amino acids long. Germline loops: CDR1 MDHEN, CDR2 SYDVKM. Trimming took 2 bases from V and 5 from J; bases not matched to a gene: 4. The CDR3 DNA is TGTGCCAGCAGTTTAAGAGCGGGGGGGCTAGATACGCAGTATTTT. It codes for CASSLRAGGLDTQYF.

V gene TRBV28 combines with J gene TRBJ2-7; tentative D call: TRBD2 (5 bases). The CDR3 contains 13 residues. From germline, CDR1 is MDHEN and CDR2 SYDVKM. Deletions cut 2 bases from V and 2 bases from J, with 7 bases between. The CDR3 nucleotides are TGTGCCAGCAGTTTAGGCGGGCCCTACGAGCAGTACTTC. Amino acid sequence: CASSLGGPYEQYF.

J is TRBJ2-3 and V is TRBV29-1; D might be TRBD1 or TRBD2, each matching 5 bases. Between the trimmed V and J ends, which lost 3 bases and 4 bases, there was a span of 14 bases. Germline V gives CDR1 SQVTM, CDR2 ANQGSEA. The CDR3 contains 14 residues. In DNA form, the CDR3 reads TGCAGCGTTGATCCGCTGGGACCCCCAGATACGCAGTATTTT. Translated, it gives CSVDPLGPPDTQYF.

The V and J genes are TRBV28 and TRBJ2-7; D gene unclear. Germline V gene data show CDR1 as MDHEN and CDR2 as SYDVKM. This CDR3 spans 12 amino acids. V was shortened by 1 base and J by 3 bases, with 4 bases between the two germline ends. The CDR3 here is CASSLSIYEQYF. The CDR3 DNA reads as TGTGCCAGCAGTTTATCTATCTACGAGCAGTACTTC.

V and J are TRBV19 and TRBJ2-1, with a weak D call TRBD1 (5 bases). From germline, CDR1 is LNHDA and CDR2 SQIVND (reference sequence). The CDR3 sequence is 13 residues long. Trimming removed 4 bases at V and 4 bases at J, with 8 bases between. The CDR3 sequence is CASSTTVYNEQFF. The CDR3 DNA is TGTGCCAGTAGTACGACAGTTTACAATGAGCAGTTCTTC. Combining the CDR3 with reference TRBV19 and TRBJ2-1 gives the whole variable domain DGGITQSPKYLFRKEGQNVTLSCEQNLNHDAMYWYRQDPGQGLRLIYYSQIVNDFQKGDIAEGYSVSREKKESFPLTVTSAQKNPTAFYLCASSTTVYNEQFFGPGTRLTVL.

V usage is TRBV2 and J usage is TRBJ2-2, with 7 positions matching TRBD2. There are 16 residues in the CDR3. The J segment lost 1 base and the V segment lost 2 bases, leaving 4 bases of the junction unmatched. Germline loops: CDR1 SNHLY, CDR2 FYNNEI. The CDR3 reads CASSEPSGVNTGELFF. In nucleotides, the CDR3 is TGTGCCAGCAGTGAACCCAGCGGGGTGAACACCGGGGAGCTGTTTTTT.

This clone appeared a single time. The V call is TRBV6-1, the J call TRBJ1-3, with D possibly TRBD1 on 6 matching bases. Trimming left V 1 base short and J 0 bases short, with 7 bases between. Germline lookup yields CDR1 MNHNS and CDR2 SASEGT. The CDR3 consists of 15 residues. CDR3: CASSEEQGSGNTIYF. The CDR3 nucleotides are TGTGCCAGCAGTGAAGAACAGGGCTCTGGAAACACCATATATTTT.

The gene calls are TRBV6-6 and TRBJ2-1; no reliable D call. Germline lookup yields CDR1 MNHNY and CDR2 SVGAGI (reference sequence). Between the trimmed V and J ends, which lost 8 bases and 6 bases, there was a span of 5 bases. The CDR3 runs 10 residues. The CDR3 here is CASLGNEQFF. The CDR3 nucleotides are TGTGCCAGCCTGGGCAATGAGCAGTTCTTC.

This clone was recorded a few times. The CDR3 DNA reads TGTGCCAGCAGCCAAGAAAGAGGGAGCTCCTACGAGCAGTACTTC. Residues: CASSQERGSSYEQYF. The chain joins TRBV4-2 to TRBJ2-7, with D tentatively TRBD2 (5 bases). Per germline, CDR1 LGHNA and CDR2 YNFKEQ. V was shortened by 0 bases and J by 0 bases, with 9 bases between the two germline ends. The CDR3 length is 15 residues.

The gene calls are TRBV5-1 and TRBJ2-7; 8 bases are shared with TRBD2. With 5 bases clipped from V and 2 bases from J, the junction kept 3 bases outside the gene matches. Germline assignment: CDR1 SGHRS and CDR2 YFSETQ. The CDR3 loop spans 13 amino acids. CDR3 sequence: CASRPGGAYEQYF. CDR3 nucleotide sequence: TGCGCCAGCAGACCGGGGGGGGCCTACGAGCAGTACTTC. Based on the CDR3 plus reference TRBV5-1 and TRBJ2-7, the full variable domain is KAGVTQTPRYLIKTRGQQVTLSCSPISGHRSVSWYQQTPGQGLQFLFEYFSETQRNKGNFPGRFSGRQFSNSRSEMNVSTLELGDSALYLCASRPGGAYEQYFGPGTRLTVT.

The V gene is TRBV5-1, the J gene TRBJ2-7, with a possible D match to TRBD1 (6 bases). The CDR3 totals 15 residues. V lost 5 bases and J lost 3, with 18 bases in between. CDR1 and CDR2 (germline): SGHRS, YFSETQ. The CDR3 spells CASRWGWGTLYEQYF. In DNA form, the CDR3 reads TGCGCCAGCAGATGGGGGTGGGGGACACTCTACGAGCAGTACTTC.

This clone was counted a single time. This chain connects TRBV28 to TRBJ2-5, with unresolved D. Trimming cost V 3 bases and J 3 bases, with 14 bases left between them. This CDR3 is 15 amino acids long. The V gene's germline CDR1 is MDHEN and CDR2 SYDVKM. CDR3 bases: TGTGCCAGCAGTTTCCCAGCAATCAATGAAGAGACCCAGTACTTC. Translation: CASSFPAINEETQYF.

The chain links TRBV7-8 to TRBJ1-5; D possibly corresponds to TRBD1 (5 bases). Germline CDR1 and CDR2: SGHVS and FQNEAQ. Trimming stripped 1 base from V and 6 bases from J, with 22 bases between. The CDR3 sequence is 18 residues long. The CDR3 bases are TGTGCCAGCAGCTTAGTGGGAGGGATGGGGGTGAGGGGTCAGCCCCAGCATTTT. This translates into CASSLVGGMGVRGQPQHF.

The chain employs TRBV9 and TRBJ2-2; no definite D call. CDR3 length: 12 amino acids. Trimming pared 0 bases from V and 7 bases from J, leaving 4 bases between. Germline V lookup: CDR1 SGDLS, CDR2 YYNGEE. The CDR3 DNA sequence: TGTGCCAGCAGCGTAGAGGGCGGGGAGCTGTTTTTT. Translated: CASSVEGGELFF.

The V and J genes are TRBV10-3 and TRBJ1-1; D is possibly TRBD1 (5 bases). This CDR3 is 15 amino acids long. Germline V gives CDR1 ENHRY, CDR2 SYGVKD. V was trimmed by 4 bases and J by 2 bases, leaving 14 bases between them. This CDR3 reads CAISVDSARNTEAFF. Here the CDR3 DNA reads TGTGCCATCAGTGTAGACAGCGCCAGAAACACTGAAGCTTTCTTT.

This clone was seen once. This chain uses TRBV5-4 with TRBJ2-7; the match to TRBD2 covers 8 bases. Germline V gives CDR1 SGHNT, CDR2 YYREEE (reference sequence). The ends lost 0 bases at V and 4 bases at J; junction bases unmatched: 6. The CDR3 covers 15 residues. The CDR3 nucleotides are TGTGCCAGCAGCTTGGTAGCGGGACCCACGTACGAGCAGTACTTC. Protein sequence: CASSLVAGPTYEQYF. Complete variable domain (other parts from reference TRBV5-4 and TRBJ2-7): ETGVTQSPTHLIKTRGQQVTLRCSSQSGHNTVSWYQQALGQGPQFIFQYYREEENGRGNFPPRFSGLQFPNYSSELNVNALELDDSALYLCASSLVAGPTYEQYFGPGTRLTVT.

The J gene is TRBJ1-2, the V gene TRBV5-6; no reliable D call. Trimming took off 0 bases at V and 8 bases at J, with 14 bases between the two ends. Germline V gene lookup returns CDR1 SGHDT and CDR2 YYEEEE. This CDR3 has 14 amino acids. The CDR3 here is CASSLAAGSEGYTF. CDR3 nucleotides: TGTGCCAGCAGCTTGGCGGCGGGCTCCGAAGGCTACACCTTC.

This sequence joins TRBV23-1 and TRBJ1-1; D call uncertain. TRBV23-1 is reported as an ORF; its role is uncertain. Trimming took 0 bases from V and 0 from J, leaving 11 bases between them. The CDR3 is made up of 16 amino acids. CDR3 nucleotides: TGCGCCAGCAGTCAATCTCCAACTCAGCTGAACACTGAAGCTTTCTTT. Residues: CASSQSPTQLNTEAFF.

The J gene is TRBJ2-2, the V gene TRBV13; no definite D call. Trimming pared 5 bases from V and 0 bases from J, leaving 13 bases between. The CDR3 sequence is 16 residues long. CDR1 is PRHDT and CDR2 is FYEKMQ in the germline V gene (reference sequence). CDR3 loop: CASSTQEPSNTGELFF. The CDR3 nucleotides are TGTGCCAGCAGCACCCAGGAACCATCGAACACCGGGGAGCTGTTTTTT.

This clone was detected once. This chain connects TRBV19 to TRBJ2-7; 7 nucleotides match TRBD1. J lost 1 base, V lost 6 bases, and 6 bases had no gene match. The CDR3 consists of 14 residues. Germline lookup yields CDR1 LNHDA and CDR2 SQIVND (reference sequence). The CDR3 coding sequence is TGTGCCAGTAGCTCCGGGACAGTTTCCTACGAGCAGTACTTC. Protein product: CASSSGTVSYEQYF.